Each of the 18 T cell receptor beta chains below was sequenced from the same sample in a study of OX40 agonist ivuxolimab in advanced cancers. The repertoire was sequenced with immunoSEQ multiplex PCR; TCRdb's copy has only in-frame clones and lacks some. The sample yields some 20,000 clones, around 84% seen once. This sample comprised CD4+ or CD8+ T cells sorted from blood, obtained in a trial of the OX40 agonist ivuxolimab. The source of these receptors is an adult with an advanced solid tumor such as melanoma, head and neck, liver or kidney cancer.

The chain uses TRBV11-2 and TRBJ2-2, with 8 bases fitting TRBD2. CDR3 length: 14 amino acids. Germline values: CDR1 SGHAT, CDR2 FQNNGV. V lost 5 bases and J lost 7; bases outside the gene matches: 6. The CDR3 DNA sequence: TGTGCCAGCAGCCACGGGGGGGCTGGCGGGGAGCTGTTTTTT. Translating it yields CASSHGGAGGELFF.

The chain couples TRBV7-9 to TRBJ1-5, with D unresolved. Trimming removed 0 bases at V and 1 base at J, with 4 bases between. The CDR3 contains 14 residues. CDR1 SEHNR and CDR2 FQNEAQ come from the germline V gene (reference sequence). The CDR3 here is CASSLAGSNQPQHF. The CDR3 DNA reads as TGTGCCAGCAGCTTAGCCGGCAGCAATCAGCCCCAGCATTTT.

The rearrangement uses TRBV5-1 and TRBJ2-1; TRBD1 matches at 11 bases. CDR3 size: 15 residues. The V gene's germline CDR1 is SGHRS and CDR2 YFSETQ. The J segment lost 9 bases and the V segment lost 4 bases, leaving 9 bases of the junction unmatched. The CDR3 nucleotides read TGCGCCAGCAGCCTCCTCGGGACAGGGGGTAGTGAGCAGTTCTTC. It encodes CASSLLGTGGSEQFF.

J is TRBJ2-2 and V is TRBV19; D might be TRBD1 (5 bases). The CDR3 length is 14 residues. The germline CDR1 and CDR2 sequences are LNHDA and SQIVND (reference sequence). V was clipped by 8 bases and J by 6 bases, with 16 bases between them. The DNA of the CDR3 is TGTGCCAGTCGTCTGGGGCAGCGCGCCGGGGAGCTGTTTTTT. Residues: CASRLGQRAGELFF.

CDR3 region: CASSQEWGQPQHF. CDR3 sequence (DNA): TGCGCCAGCAGCCAAGAATGGGGTCAGCCCCAGCATTTT. This chain links TRBV4-3 with TRBJ1-5; D unclear. This CDR3 spans 13 amino acids. V lost 0 bases, J lost 6 bases, and 6 bases lay in between. The germline gives CDR1 LGHNA, CDR2 YSLEER.

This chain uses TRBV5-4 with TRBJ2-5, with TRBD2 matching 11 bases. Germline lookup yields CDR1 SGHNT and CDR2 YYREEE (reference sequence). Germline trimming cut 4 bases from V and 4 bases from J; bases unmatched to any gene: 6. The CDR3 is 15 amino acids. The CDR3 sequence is CASSQGTSGRETQYF. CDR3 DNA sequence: TGTGCCAGCAGCCAGGGGACTAGCGGTCGAGAGACCCAGTACTTC.

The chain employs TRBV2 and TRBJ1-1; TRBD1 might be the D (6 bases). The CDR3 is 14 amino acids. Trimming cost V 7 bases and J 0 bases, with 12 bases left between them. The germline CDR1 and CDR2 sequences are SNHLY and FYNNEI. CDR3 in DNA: TGTGCCAGCACCGGACAGCGCTTGAACACTGAAGCTTTCTTT. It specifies CASTGQRLNTEAFF.

CDR3 sequence reads: CASTSTQGNTIYF. CDR3 nucleotides: TGTGCCAGCACGTCGACACAAGGAAACACCATATATTTT. The V call is TRBV9, the J call TRBJ1-3; no clear D gene. V was trimmed by 6 bases and J by 4 bases, leaving 11 bases between them. CDR1 and CDR2 (germline): SGDLS, YYNGEE. This CDR3 region has 13 residues.

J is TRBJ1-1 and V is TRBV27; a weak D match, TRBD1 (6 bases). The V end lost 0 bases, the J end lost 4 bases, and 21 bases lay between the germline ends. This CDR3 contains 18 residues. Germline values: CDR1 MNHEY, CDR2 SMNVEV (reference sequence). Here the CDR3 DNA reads TGTGCCAGCAGTTTATCCTGGGTGGGCGGGGGCGCACGCACTGAAGCTTTCTTT. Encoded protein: CASSLSWVGGGARTEAFF.

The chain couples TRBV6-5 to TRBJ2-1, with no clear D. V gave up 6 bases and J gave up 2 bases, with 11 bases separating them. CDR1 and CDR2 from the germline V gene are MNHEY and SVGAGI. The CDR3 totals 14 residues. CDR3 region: CASSQSTAYNEQFF. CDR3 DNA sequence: TGTGCCAGCAGCCAGTCGACCGCCTACAATGAGCAGTTCTTC.

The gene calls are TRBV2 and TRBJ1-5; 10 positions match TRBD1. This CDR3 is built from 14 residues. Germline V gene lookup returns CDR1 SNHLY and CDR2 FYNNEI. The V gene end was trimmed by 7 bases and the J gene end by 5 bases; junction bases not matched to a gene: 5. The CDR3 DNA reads TGTGCCAGCACTCCGGACAGGGGGGATCAGCCCCAGCATTTT. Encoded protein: CASTPDRGDQPQHF.

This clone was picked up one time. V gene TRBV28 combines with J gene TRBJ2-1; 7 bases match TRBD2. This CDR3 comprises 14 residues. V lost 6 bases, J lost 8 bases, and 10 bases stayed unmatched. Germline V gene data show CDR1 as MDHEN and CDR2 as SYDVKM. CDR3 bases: TGTGCCAGCAGGCGGGAGAATCGTATCTATGAGCAGTTCTTC. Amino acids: CASRRENRIYEQFF.

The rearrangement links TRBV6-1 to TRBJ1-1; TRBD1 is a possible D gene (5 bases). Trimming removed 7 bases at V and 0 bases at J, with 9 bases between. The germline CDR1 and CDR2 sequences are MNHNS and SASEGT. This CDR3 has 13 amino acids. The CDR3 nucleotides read TGTGCCAGCATGGGGCAGATGAACACTGAAGCTTTCTTT. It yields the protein CASMGQMNTEAFF.

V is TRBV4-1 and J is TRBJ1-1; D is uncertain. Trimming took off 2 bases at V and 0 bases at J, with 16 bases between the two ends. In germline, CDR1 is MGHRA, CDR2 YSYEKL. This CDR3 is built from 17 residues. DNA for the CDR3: TGCGCCAGCAGCCAACAAGTCCCCCTCATCATGAACACTGAAGCTTTCTTT. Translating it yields CASSQQVPLIMNTEAFF.

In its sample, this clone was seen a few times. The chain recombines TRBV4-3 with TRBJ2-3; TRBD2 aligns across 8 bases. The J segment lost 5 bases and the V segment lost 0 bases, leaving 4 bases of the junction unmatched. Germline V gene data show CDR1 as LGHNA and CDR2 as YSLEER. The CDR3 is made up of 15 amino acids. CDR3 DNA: TGCGCCAGCAGCCAAGATGCCCTAGCGGGAGATACGCAGTATTTT. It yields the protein CASSQDALAGDTQYF.

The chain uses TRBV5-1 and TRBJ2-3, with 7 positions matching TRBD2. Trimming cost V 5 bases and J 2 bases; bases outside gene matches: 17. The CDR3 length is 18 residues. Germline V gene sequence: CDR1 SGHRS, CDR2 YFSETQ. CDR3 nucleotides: TGCGCCAGCAGGATTTTCGGCGGGAGAACGGTCTACACAGATACGCAGTATTTT. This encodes CASRIFGGRTVYTDTQYF. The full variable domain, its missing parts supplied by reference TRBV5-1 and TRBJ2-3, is KAGVTQTPRYLIKTRGQQVTLSCSPISGHRSVSWYQQTPGQGLQFLFEYFSETQRNKGNFPGRFSGRQFSNSRSEMNVSTLELGDSALYLCASRIFGGRTVYTDTQYFGPGTRLTVL.

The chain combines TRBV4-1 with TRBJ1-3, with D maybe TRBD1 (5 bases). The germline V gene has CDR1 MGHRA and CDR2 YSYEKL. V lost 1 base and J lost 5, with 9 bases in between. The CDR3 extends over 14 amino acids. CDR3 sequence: CASSQGGGRNTIYF. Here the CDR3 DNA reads TGCGCCAGCAGCCAAGGGGGGGGAAGAAACACCATATATTTT.

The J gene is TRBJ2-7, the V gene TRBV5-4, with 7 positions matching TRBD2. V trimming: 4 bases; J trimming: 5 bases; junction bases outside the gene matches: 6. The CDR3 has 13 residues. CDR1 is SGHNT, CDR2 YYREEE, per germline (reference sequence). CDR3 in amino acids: CASSLRGGNEQYF. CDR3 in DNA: TGTGCCAGCAGCCTGCGGGGAGGGAACGAGCAGTACTTC.